The 27 T cell receptor beta chains below were found in one sample sequenced in a study of blood T cells in healthy people across ages. A J-beta primer mix and a sample-barcoded 5' primer were used in a second PCR of roughly 6 to 11 cycles. Via MiXCR, TCRdb re-called the 5' RACE reads, giving one row per CDR3 protein. The table has fewer than 950,000 distinct CDR3 sequences, about 53% seen once. The sample consisted of blood. These receptors came from a man older than 75 in good health.

This CDR3 is CASSAVGQGGAVDLTF. CDR3 coding DNA: TGTGCCAGCAGCGCGGTCGGACAGGGGGGAGCCGTTGACCTGACTTTC. V and J are TRBV9 and TRBJ2-6; 10 bases match TRBD1. The V gene end was trimmed by 3 bases and the J gene end by 15 bases; junction bases not matched to a gene: 15. CDR1 and CDR2 from the germline V gene are SGDLS and YYNGEE. The CDR3 is 16 residues long. Full variable domain (remainder filled in from reference TRBV9 and TRBJ2-6): DSGVTQTPKHLITATGQRVTLRCSPRSGDLSVYWYQQSLDQGLQFLIQYYNGEERAKGNILERFSAQQFPDLHSELNLSSLELGDSALYFCASSAVGQGGAVDLTFGAGSRLTVL.

The chain combines TRBV29-1 with TRBJ2-7; 13 positions match TRBD2. CDR3 size: 17 residues. The V and J ends lost 6 bases and 4 bases, in that order; junction bases with no gene match: 15. CDR1 and CDR2 (germline): SQVTM, ANQGSEA. CDR3 nucleotide sequence: TGCAGCGTATCCGGGACTAGCGGGATAGCTGTGACGTACGAGCAGTACTTC. Residues: CSVSGTSGIAVTYEQYF.

This chain joins TRBV11-2 and TRBJ2-1; 8 bases map to TRBD2. This CDR3 spans 16 amino acids. V lost 5 bases and J lost 0; bases outside the gene matches: 6. The germline CDR1 and CDR2 sequences are SGHAT and FQNNGV. The CDR3 reads CASSLRLASSYNEQFF. In DNA, the CDR3 is TGTGCCAGCAGCCTTCGACTAGCGAGCTCCTACAATGAGCAGTTCTTC.

The rearrangement uses TRBV10-3 and TRBJ1-4, with 9 bases lining up with TRBD1. This CDR3 region has 15 residues. Per the germline V gene, CDR1 is ENHRY and CDR2 is SYGVKD. The V and J ends lost 0 bases and 8 bases, in that order; junction bases with no gene match: 4. In DNA, the CDR3 is TGTGCCATCAGTGAGTCAGGGACAGGGAAGGAAAAACTGTTTTTT. Translated, it gives CAISESGTGKEKLFF.

This clonotype has a handful of counts. The chain joins TRBV2 to TRBJ2-5; D is perhaps TRBD2 (5 bases). Germline CDR1 SNHLY, CDR2 FYNNEI. V lost 1 base and J lost 11, with 11 bases in between. There are 12 residues in the CDR3. The DNA of the CDR3 is TGTGCCAGCAGTGAAGGGCCTGGGGAGCAGTACTTC. It is translated as CASSEGPGEQYF.

The gene calls are TRBV13 and TRBJ1-5; D possibly corresponds to TRBD1 (5 bases). The V gene's germline CDR1 is PRHDT and CDR2 FYEKMQ (reference sequence). The CDR3 spans 16 residues. V was trimmed by 0 bases and J by 4 bases, leaving 13 bases between them. CDR3 DNA: TGTGCCAGCAGCTTAGGGGGGCCCCCGGGTAATCAGCCCCAGCATTTT. It yields the protein CASSLGGPPGNQPQHF.

The CDR3 region has the DNA TGTGCCACCAGCTCTCCCGGGCAAAAGCTCCAGCCCCAGCATTTT. Translation: CATSSPGQKLQPQHF. The rearrangement joins TRBV15 to TRBJ1-5; D call uncertain. Germline CDR1 and CDR2: LNHNV and YYDKDF (reference sequence). The CDR3 loop spans 15 amino acids. Trimming left V 5 bases short and J 7 bases short, with 18 bases between.

The J gene is TRBJ1-2, the V gene TRBV12-3 or TRBV12-4; weak D call: TRBD1 (6 bases). The CDR3 totals 15 residues. The germline V and J ends were trimmed by 10 bases and 0 bases, with 18 bases remaining between them. As DNA, the CDR3 is TGTGCCACTACCCCCGGAGGGGGGTCTAACTATGGCTACACCTTC. Protein product: CATTPGGGSNYGYTF.

The sample holds a few counts of this clonotype. The chain couples TRBV5-1 to TRBJ1-2; 9 positions match TRBD1. Trimming cost V 4 bases and J 2 bases; bases outside gene matches: 3. This CDR3 region has 14 residues. The germline V gene has CDR1 SGHRS and CDR2 YFSETQ. The CDR3 DNA follows: TGCGCCAGCAGCCGGGACAGGGAAAACTATGGCTACACCTTC. Protein: CASSRDRENYGYTF.

This clonotype showed up just a few times. This chain joins TRBV5-1 and TRBJ2-1, with 9 bases identical to TRBD2. CDR1 and CDR2 (germline): SGHRS, YFSETQ. CDR3 length: 16 amino acids. With 1 base clipped from V and 0 bases from J, the junction kept 2 bases outside the gene matches. CDR3 bases: TGCGCCAGCAGCTTGATTAGCGGGAGCTCCTACAATGAGCAGTTCTTC. Translating it yields CASSLISGSSYNEQFF.

CDR3: CASSPAGRLAGILEQYF. CDR3 bases: TGCGCCAGCAGTCCTGCGGGCCGACTAGCGGGAATTTTGGAGCAGTACTTC. The J gene is TRBJ2-4, the V gene TRBV5-1, with 11 bases matching TRBD2. The CDR3 runs 17 residues. Germline lookup yields CDR1 SGHRS and CDR2 YFSETQ. J lost 13 bases, V lost 5 bases, and 20 bases had no gene match.

This clonotype showed up just a few times. This chain joins TRBV7-9 and TRBJ2-4; D unclear. This CDR3 has 17 amino acids. Trimming removed 4 bases at V and 1 base at J, with 17 bases between. Per germline, CDR1 SEHNR and CDR2 FQNEAQ (reference sequence). This CDR3 is CASSSLATVVAKNIQYF. As DNA, the CDR3 is TGTGCCAGCAGCTCCCTGGCAACAGTCGTCGCCAAAAACATTCAGTACTTC. The complete variable domain, with remaining parts taken from reference TRBV7-9 and TRBJ2-4, reads DTGVSQNPRHKITKRGQNVTFRCDPISEHNRLYWYRQTLGQGPEFLTYFQNEAQLEKSRLLSDRFSAERPKGSFSTLEIQRTEQGDSAMYLCASSSLATVVAKNIQYFGAGTRLSVL.

The chain uses TRBV6-5 and TRBJ2-5; 7 bases align to TRBD1. V shed 8 bases, J shed 1 base, and the junction held 10 bases outside the gene matches. The germline V gene encodes CDR1 MNHEY and CDR2 SVGAGI. The CDR3 length is 15 residues. The CDR3 nucleotides are TGTGCCAGCCGGACCGCCAGACAGGGCCAAGAGACCCAGTACTTC. It yields the protein CASRTARQGQETQYF.

J is TRBJ1-2 and V is TRBV20-1, with 10 bases identical to TRBD1. V dropped 0 bases and J dropped 8; count of bases not matched to a gene: 6. The CDR3 covers 14 residues. Germline V gene sequence: CDR1 DFQATT, CDR2 SNEGSKA (reference sequence). CDR3 DNA sequence: TGCAGTGCTAGAGATCGGGGACAGGGGAGAGGCTACACCTTC. Its translation is CSARDRGQGRGYTF.

In this sample, this clonotype turned up a few times. The chain is built from TRBV11-2 and TRBJ2-3, with TRBD1 matching over 10 bases. Trimming removed 1 base from V and 14 bases from J; junction bases left unmatched: 15. Germline V gives CDR1 SGHAT, CDR2 FQNNGV. CDR3 length equals 16 residues. DNA for the CDR3: TGTGCCAGCAGCTTAGCTGGGACAGGGGCTTTCGGATACGCGTATTTT. This sequence encodes CASSLAGTGAFGYAYF.

The sample holds a few counts of this clonotype. The V gene is TRBV19, the J gene TRBJ2-7; maybe TRBD2 (5 bases). The CDR3 extends over 13 amino acids. CDR1 is LNHDA, CDR2 SQIVND, per germline (reference sequence). Trimming took 5 bases from V and 8 from J, leaving 16 bases between them. CDR3 protein: CASSPPGPGKQYF. In DNA form, the CDR3 reads TGTGCCAGTAGTCCCCCCGGGCCGGGAAAGCAGTACTTC. Drawing the rest from reference TRBV19 and TRBJ2-7, the complete variable domain is DGGITQSPKYLFRKEGQNVTLSCEQNLNHDAMYWYRQDPGQGLRLIYYSQIVNDFQKGDIAEGYSVSREKKESFPLTVTSAQKNPTAFYLCASSPPGPGKQYFGPGTRLTVT.

The CDR3 loop is CATSRPGTSGSHRYAYF. CDR3 in DNA: TGTGCCACCAGCAGACCAGGGACTAGCGGGAGTCACAGATACGCGTATTTT. The V gene is TRBV15, the J gene TRBJ2-3, with 14 bases matching TRBD2. V lost 2 bases to trimming and J lost 14 bases; unmatched junction nucleotides: 15. The length of the CDR3 is 17 residues. Per germline, CDR1 LNHNV and CDR2 YYDKDF (reference sequence).

The table lists this clonotype with a few counts. This rearrangement joins TRBV7-8 to TRBJ2-1; TRBD2 aligns across 10 bases. CDR3 length: 14 amino acids. V gave up 0 bases and J gave up 15 bases; unmatched junction bases: 8. Germline assignment: CDR1 SGHVS and CDR2 FQNEAQ. In nucleotides, the CDR3 is TGTGCCAGCAGCTTAGCGACTAGCGGGTCTCCGGGGTTCTTC. Its protein is CASSLATSGSPGFF.

This clonotype came up once. As DNA, the CDR3 is TGTGCCAGCAGCTCTTCCCGGGACGGACCCTACGAGCAGTACTTC. This translates into CASSSSRDGPYEQYF. This chain joins TRBV11-2 and TRBJ2-4, with D possibly being TRBD1 or TRBD2 (5 bases each). The J call may be faulty, since TRBJ2-7 better matches the DNA end. Germline V lookup: CDR1 SGHAT, CDR2 FQNNGV. CDR3 length equals 15 residues.

This clonotype turned up a few times. The V gene is TRBV12-3 or TRBV12-4, the J gene TRBJ2-5; D remains unclear. There are 11 residues in the CDR3. The V gene lost 4 bases and the J gene lost 4 bases, with 4 bases spanning the gap. The CDR3 loop is CASSYAETQYF. For the CDR3, the DNA is TGTGCCAGCAGTTATGCAGAGACCCAGTACTTC.

This clonotype has at least ten counts. The chain has TRBV6-6 and TRBJ1-2; D unresolved. Germline CDR1 MNHNY, CDR2 SVGAGI (reference sequence). The CDR3 loop spans 13 amino acids. Trimming took 5 bases from V and 0 from J, leaving 7 bases between them. In DNA, the CDR3 is TGTGCCAGCAGTCCCGACCCTAACTATGGCTACACCTTC. This sequence encodes CASSPDPNYGYTF.

V usage is TRBV10-3 and J usage is TRBJ2-1; D is unresolved. The DNA end is a closer match to TRBJ2-7, so the J assignment may be wrong. The CDR3 spans 12 residues. The germline V gene encodes CDR1 ENHRY and CDR2 SYGVKD. In DNA, the CDR3 is TGTGCCATCAGTCAACAACAATACGAGCAGTACTTC. Its translation is CAISQQQYEQYF.

This rearrangement joins TRBV27 to TRBJ2-3; no clear D. Trimming shortened V by 4 bases and J by 14 bases, and 19 bases separated the two germline ends. In germline, CDR1 is MNHEY, CDR2 SMNVEV (reference sequence). The CDR3 has 13 residues. The CDR3 spells CASSSLKHRYAYF. The CDR3 DNA reads as TGTGCCAGCAGTTCCCTCAAGCACAGATACGCGTATTTT.

The chain uses TRBV10-3 and TRBJ2-6; 9 nucleotides line up with TRBD1. Germline-derived CDR1 and CDR2 are ENHRY and SYGVKD. The CDR3 totals 17 residues. The V and J ends lost 0 bases and 5 bases, in that order; junction bases with no gene match: 5. DNA of the CDR3: TGTGCCATCAGTGAGTCCGGGACAGGGAGTTGGGCCAACGTCCTGACTTTC. It yields the protein CAISESGTGSWANVLTF.

The chain carries TRBV24-1 and TRBJ2-4; D is unclear. The V and J ends lost 4 bases and 14 bases respectively, with 11 bases between them. The germline V gene encodes CDR1 KGHDR and CDR2 SFDVKD. This CDR3 contains 11 residues. CDR3 sequence reads: CATSDLTGKYF. The DNA for the CDR3 is TGTGCCACCAGTGACCTGACGGGCAAGTACTTC.

This clonotype was seen once. This chain joins TRBV6-5 and TRBJ2-7; D may match TRBD1 or TRBD2 (5 bases each). V was cut by 7 bases and J by 5 bases, with 15 bases left in between. Per germline, CDR1 MNHEY and CDR2 SVGAGI. This CDR3 region has 13 residues. The CDR3 coding sequence is TGTGCCAGCAATAGGGACGGGGTTGACGAGCAGTACTTC. Translated, it gives CASNRDGVDEQYF.

This sequence joins TRBV29-1 and TRBJ2-7, with D possibly being TRBD2 (6 bases). In germline, CDR1 is SQVTM, CDR2 ANQGSEA. The ends were cut back, 7 bases at V and 5 bases at J, with 15 bases in the middle. The CDR3 contains 12 residues. This CDR3 reads CSAPGDGNEQYF. DNA of the CDR3: TGCAGCGCCCCGGGGGATGGAAACGAGCAGTACTTC.